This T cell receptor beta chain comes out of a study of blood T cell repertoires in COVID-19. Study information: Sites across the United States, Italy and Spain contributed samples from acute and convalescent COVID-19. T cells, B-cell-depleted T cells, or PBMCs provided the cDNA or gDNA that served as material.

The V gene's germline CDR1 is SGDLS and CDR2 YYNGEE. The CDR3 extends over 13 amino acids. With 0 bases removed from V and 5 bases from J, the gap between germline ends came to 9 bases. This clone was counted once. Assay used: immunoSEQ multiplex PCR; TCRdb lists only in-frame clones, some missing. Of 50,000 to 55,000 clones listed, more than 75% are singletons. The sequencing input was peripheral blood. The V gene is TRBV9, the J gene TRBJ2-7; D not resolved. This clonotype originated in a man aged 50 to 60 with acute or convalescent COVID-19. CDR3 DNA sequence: TGTGCCAGCAGCGTAGGTTTGACTCACGAGCAGTACTTC. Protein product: CASSVGLTHEQYF.